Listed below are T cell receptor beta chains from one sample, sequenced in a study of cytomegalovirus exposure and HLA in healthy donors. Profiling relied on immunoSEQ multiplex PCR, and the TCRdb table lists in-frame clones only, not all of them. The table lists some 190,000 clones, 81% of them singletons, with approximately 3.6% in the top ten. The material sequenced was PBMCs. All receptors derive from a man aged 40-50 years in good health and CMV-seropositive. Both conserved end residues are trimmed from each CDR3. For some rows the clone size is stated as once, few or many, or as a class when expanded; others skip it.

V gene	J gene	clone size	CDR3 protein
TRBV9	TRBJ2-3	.	ASSVSALDTQY
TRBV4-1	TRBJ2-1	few	ASSQERVGHNEQF
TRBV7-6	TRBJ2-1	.	ASSLSGTRNNEQF
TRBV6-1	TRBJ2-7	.	ATQKGVNSGDEQY
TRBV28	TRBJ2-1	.	ASKGGYNEQF
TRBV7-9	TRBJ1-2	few	ASSSTATGYTSDYGYT
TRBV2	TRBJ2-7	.	ASRTGGVHEQY
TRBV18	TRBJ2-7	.	ASSPSWTGAGYEQY
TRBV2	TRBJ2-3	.	ASRGTSGLDTQY
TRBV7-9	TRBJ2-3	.	ASSFGQGIADTQY